Given below is one T cell receptor (beta chain) in context. The CDR3 spans 16 residues. Deletions cut 1 base from V and 0 bases from J, with 10 bases between. CDR1 and CDR2 (germline): SGHVS, FNYEAQ. Measured with immunoSEQ multiplex PCR; TCRdb has only the in-frame clones, and not every one. The sample lists approximately 150,000 clones; 80% to 90% were seen once. The data were obtained in a study of blood T cell repertoires in COVID-19. Across the whole study: Sites across the United States, Italy and Spain contributed samples from acute and convalescent COVID-19.

The chain uses TRBV7-6 and TRBJ2-1; D is ambiguous. The receptor comes from a woman of 80 years or more with acute or convalescent COVID-19. The sequencing input was peripheral blood. CDR3 coding DNA: TGTGCCAGCAGCTTAGTTGGGTCTAGCTCCTACAATGAGCAGTTCTTC. Translating gives CASSLVGSSSYNEQFF.